This T cell receptor (beta chain) is from a study of T cell clusters in autoimmune cytopenias. Study-wide results and limits: Compared with active autoimmune hepatitis patients, healthy donors showed approximately 3-fold more exclusive TRB clusters.

The CDR3 spans 14 residues. A remark on this clonotype: The target antigen is unknown.

Multiplex touch-down PCR amplified TRB using TRB-A and TRB-B pools in one tube. TCRdb re-analyzed the multiplex PCR reads; it lists each CDR3 protein once, without DNA. This table holds some 4,900 distinct CDR3 sequences. TRB amplification used 250 ng of peripheral blood genomic DNA. These records were also assigned to another study, of T cell repertoires in aging, cancer and after chemotherapy. That publication notes: Loss of evenness, beyond lost richness, contributed to age-related TCR diversity decline in cancer patients.

Sequenced material: peripheral blood. The chain employs TRBV12-3 or TRBV12-4 and TRBJ2-1; TCRdb names TRBD2, which stays unverified in the absence of DNA. This clonotype originated in a human donor with chronic lymphocytic leukemia. The donor label of this sample is uncertain. CDR3 sequence: CASRKAGGPNEQFF.